The sequence of this T cell receptor (beta chain) was determined in a study of shared clonotypes between healthy human individuals. Measured with immunoSEQ multiplex PCR; TCRdb has only the in-frame clones, and not every one. This table holds 2,500,000 or so clones, 93% found once. Trimming removed 6 bases at V and 6 bases at J, with 24 bases between. The germline CDR1 and CDR2 sequences are SNHLY and FYNNEI. This CDR3 has 17 amino acids. Investigators divided CD4+ cells into CD45RA+ naive and CD45RA-negative memory subsets. The sequencing input was naive CD4+ T cells from PBMCs. Subset here: CD45RA+ positively selected. This chain connects TRBV2 to TRBJ2-1; no clear D. This clonotype was obtained from a man aged 18 to 30 in good health. Some clones in this sample may be carry-over from other donors' samples. CDR3 coding DNA: TGTGCCAGCAGACTCGGACCCCGTAACCTGCGCCGCAATGAGCAGTTCTTC. Translated, it gives CASRLGPRNLRRNEQFF.